This is a list of T cell receptor beta chains from one sample in a study of radiotherapy plus CTLA-4 blockade in lung cancer. TCRdb's table, derived via immunoSEQ multiplex PCR, lists solely in-frame clones and lacks some. The sample shows 60,000 to 70,000 clones, 79% of them seen only once. The specimen was peripheral blood, collected from a patient treated with radiotherapy plus ipilimumab. The receptor set was obtained from a human donor with non-small cell lung cancer who had a complete response to radiotherapy plus ipilimumab. The CDR3 runs from the conserved cysteine through the conserved F or W. D genes are given only for firm matches. For some rows the clone size is stated as once, few or many, or as a class when expanded; others skip it.

D: NA
J: TRBJ1-3
size: NA
V: TRBV5-8
DNA: TGTGCCAGCAGCGCGGGTTCTCACACCATATATTTT
CDR3: CASSAGSHTIYF

D: NA
J: TRBJ2-7
size: NA
V: TRBV2
DNA: TGTGCCAGCAAATCGGAGTCCTTCTCCTACGAGCAGTACTTC
CDR3: CASKSESFSYEQYF

D: NA
J: TRBJ1-4
size: NA
V: TRBV27
DNA: TGTGCCAGCAGTTTTCGGACTTTTGAAAAACTGTTTTTT
CDR3: CASSFRTFEKLFF

D: NA
J: TRBJ1-1
size: NA
V: TRBV10-3
DNA: TGTGCCATCAGTGATCCTAAGAACACTGAAGCTTTCTTT
CDR3: CAISDPKNTEAFF

D: NA
J: TRBJ2-1
size: NA
V: TRBV5-6
DNA: TGTGCCAGCAGCTTCAGTGACAGATACAATGAGCAGTTCTTC
CDR3: CASSFSDRYNEQFF

D: NA
J: TRBJ1-2
size: NA
V: TRBV2
DNA: TGTGCCAGCAGTGATACGACAGCCTATGGCTACACCTTC
CDR3: CASSDTTAYGYTF

D: TRBD1
J: TRBJ1-2
size: NA
V: TRBV5-5
DNA: TGTGCCAGCAGCGGGGATACAGGGGGAAGGGCCCATTGGTCGTCTGGCTACACCTTC
CDR3: CASSGDTGGRAHWSSGYTF

D: TRBD1
J: TRBJ2-2
size: NA
V: TRBV11-3
DNA: TGTGCCAGCAGGGGACAGACGAACACCGGGGAGCTGTTTTTT
CDR3: CASRGQTNTGELFF

D: TRBD1
J: TRBJ2-1
size: NA
V: TRBV18
DNA: TGTGCCAGCTCACCACCGGGCAGGGGGCGGACCAATGAGCAGTTCTTC
CDR3: CASSPPGRGRTNEQFF

D: NA
J: TRBJ1-1
size: NA
V: TRBV30
DNA: TGTGCCTGGAGTGCATTAGCAGCTTTTGTGGATGAAGCTTTCTTT
CDR3: CAWSALAAFVDEAFF

D: NA
J: TRBJ1-6
size: NA
V: TRBV2
DNA: TGTGCCACCCTTCGGGGAGCCGGACGCGGGTCACCCCTCCACTTT
CDR3: CATLRGAGRGSPLHF

D: TRBD1
J: TRBJ1-2
size: NA
V: TRBV5-1
DNA: TGCGCCAGCAGCTTGACAGGGGATAACTATGGCTACACCTTC
CDR3: CASSLTGDNYGYTF

D: TRBD2
J: TRBJ2-1
size: once
V: TRBV18
DNA: TGTGCCAGCTCACCTTTGGAACTAGCGGGGGCTAATGAGCAGTTCTTC
CDR3: CASSPLELAGANEQFF

D: TRBD1
J: TRBJ1-2
size: NA
V: TRBV19
DNA: TGTGCCAGTAGTATAGATCAGGGGGACTATGGCTACACCTTC
CDR3: CASSIDQGDYGYTF

D: NA
J: TRBJ1-5
size: NA
V: TRBV21-1
DNA: TGTGCCAGCAGCAAAGAAGGGGCAGGGTTCCGGGAGCCCCAGCATTTT
CDR3: CASSKEGAGFREPQHF

D: TRBD1
J: TRBJ1-1
size: NA
V: TRBV7-8
DNA: TGTGCCAGCAGCTATGGACAGGGAAACACTGAAGCTTTCTTT
CDR3: CASSYGQGNTEAFF

D: NA
J: TRBJ2-2
size: NA
V: TRBV7-9
DNA: TGTGCCAGCAGCTCCCCGTCGGGGGGCAACACCGGGGAGCTGTTTTTT
CDR3: CASSSPSGGNTGELFF

D: NA
J: TRBJ1-6
size: NA
V: TRBV9
DNA: TGTGCCAGCAACAGGGACCTAGATAATTCACCCCTCCACTTT
CDR3: CASNRDLDNSPLHF

D: NA
J: TRBJ1-4
size: NA
V: TRBV11-2
DNA: TGTGCCAGCAGCTCAGACAGGAATGAAAAACTGTTTTTT
CDR3: CASSSDRNEKLFF

D: TRBD2
J: TRBJ2-1
size: NA
V: TRBV29-1
DNA: TGCAGCGTTGGGGGCGGGAGCTCCTACAATGAGCAGTTCTTC
CDR3: CSVGGGSSYNEQFF

D: NA
J: TRBJ1-1
size: NA
V: TRBV7-9
DNA: TGTGCCAGCAGCTTAGAGACGACCGAAGCTTTCTTT
CDR3: CASSLETTEAFF

D: NA
J: TRBJ2-7
size: few
V: TRBV6-1
DNA: TGTGCCAGCATGGAAGGGCCAAGCTCCTACGAGCAGTACTTC
CDR3: CASMEGPSSYEQYF

D: NA
J: TRBJ1-3
size: NA
V: TRBV11-2
DNA: TGTGCCAGCAGCTTAGGTAGAAACACCATATATTTT
CDR3: CASSLGRNTIYF